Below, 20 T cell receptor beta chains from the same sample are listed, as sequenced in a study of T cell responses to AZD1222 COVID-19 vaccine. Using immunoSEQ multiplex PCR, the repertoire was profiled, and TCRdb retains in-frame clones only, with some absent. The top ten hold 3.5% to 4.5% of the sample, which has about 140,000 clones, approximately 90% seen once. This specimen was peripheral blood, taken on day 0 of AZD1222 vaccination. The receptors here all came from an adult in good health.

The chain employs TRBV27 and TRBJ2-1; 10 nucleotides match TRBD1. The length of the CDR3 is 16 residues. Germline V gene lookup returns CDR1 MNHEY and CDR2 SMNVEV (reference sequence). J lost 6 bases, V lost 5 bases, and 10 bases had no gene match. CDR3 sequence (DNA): TGTGCCAGCAGTCGACAGGGGGCGCAAGGTTCCAATGAGCAGTTCTTC. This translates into CASSRQGAQGSNEQFF.

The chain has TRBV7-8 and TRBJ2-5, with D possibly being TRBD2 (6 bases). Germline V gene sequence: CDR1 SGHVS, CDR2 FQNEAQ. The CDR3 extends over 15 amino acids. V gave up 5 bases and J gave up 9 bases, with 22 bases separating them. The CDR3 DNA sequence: TGTGCCAGCAGCCCCCGTAGGCTAGCCCCGGGGGCCCAGTACTTC. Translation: CASSPRRLAPGAQYF.

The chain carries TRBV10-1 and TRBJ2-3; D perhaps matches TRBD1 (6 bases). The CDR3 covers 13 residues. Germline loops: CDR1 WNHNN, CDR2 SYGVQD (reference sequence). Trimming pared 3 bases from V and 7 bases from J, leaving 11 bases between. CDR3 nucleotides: TGCGCCAGCAGTGATCCAGGGACATATACGCAGTATTTT. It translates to CASSDPGTYTQYF.

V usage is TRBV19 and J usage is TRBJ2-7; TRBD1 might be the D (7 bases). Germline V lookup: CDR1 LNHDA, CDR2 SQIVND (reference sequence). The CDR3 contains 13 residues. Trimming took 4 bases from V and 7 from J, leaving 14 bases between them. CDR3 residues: CASSTRPGGEQYF. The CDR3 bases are TGTGCCAGTAGTACTCGCCCAGGGGGGGAGCAGTACTTC.

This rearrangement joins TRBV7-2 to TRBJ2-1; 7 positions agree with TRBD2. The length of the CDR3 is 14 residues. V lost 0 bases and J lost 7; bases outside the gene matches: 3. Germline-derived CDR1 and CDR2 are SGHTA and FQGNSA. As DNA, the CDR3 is TGTGCCAGCAGCTTAGCGGGAGGGCAGAATGAGCAGTTCTTC. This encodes CASSLAGGQNEQFF.

The CDR3 bases are TGTGCCAGCTCACCCCGAGAAGGTTATAATTCACCCCTCCACTTT. It encodes CASSPREGYNSPLHF. The chain carries TRBV18 and TRBJ1-6, with unresolved D. Per the germline V gene, CDR1 is KGHSH and CDR2 is LQKENI. V was shortened by 3 bases and J by 4 bases, with 10 bases between the two germline ends. The CDR3 runs to 15 residues. The full variable domain, with the rest looked up from reference TRBV18 and TRBJ1-6, is NAGVMQNPRHLVRRRGQEARLRCSPMKGHSHVYWYRQLPEEGLKFMVYLQKENIIDESGMPKERFSAEFPKEGPSILRIQQVVRGDSAAYFCASSPREGYNSPLHFGNGTRLTVT.

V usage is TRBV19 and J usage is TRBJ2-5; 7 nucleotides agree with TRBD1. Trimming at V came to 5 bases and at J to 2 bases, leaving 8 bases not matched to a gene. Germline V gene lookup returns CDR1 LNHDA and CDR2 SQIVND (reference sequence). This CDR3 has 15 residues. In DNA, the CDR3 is TGTGCCAGTAGTGTTTCCGGGACAGATCAAGAGACCCAGTACTTC. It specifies CASSVSGTDQETQYF.

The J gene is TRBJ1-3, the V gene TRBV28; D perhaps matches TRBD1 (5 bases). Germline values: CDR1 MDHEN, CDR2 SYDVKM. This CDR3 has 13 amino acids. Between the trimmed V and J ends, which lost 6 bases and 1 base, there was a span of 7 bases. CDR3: CASSDSSGNTIYF. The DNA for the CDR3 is TGTGCCAGCAGCGACAGTTCTGGAAACACCATATATTTT.

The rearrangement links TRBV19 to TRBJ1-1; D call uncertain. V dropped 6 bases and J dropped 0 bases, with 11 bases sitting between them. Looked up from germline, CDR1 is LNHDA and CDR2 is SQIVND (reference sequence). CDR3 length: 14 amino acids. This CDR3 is CASSPDGLNTEAFF. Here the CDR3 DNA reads TGTGCCAGTAGCCCCGACGGACTGAACACTGAAGCTTTCTTT.

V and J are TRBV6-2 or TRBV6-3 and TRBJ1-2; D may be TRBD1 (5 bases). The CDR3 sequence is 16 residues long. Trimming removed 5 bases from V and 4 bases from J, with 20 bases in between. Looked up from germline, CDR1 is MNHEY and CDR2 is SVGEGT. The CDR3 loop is CASSPWSRVPPYGYTF. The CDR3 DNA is TGTGCCAGCAGTCCCTGGAGCAGGGTCCCTCCCTATGGCTACACCTTC.

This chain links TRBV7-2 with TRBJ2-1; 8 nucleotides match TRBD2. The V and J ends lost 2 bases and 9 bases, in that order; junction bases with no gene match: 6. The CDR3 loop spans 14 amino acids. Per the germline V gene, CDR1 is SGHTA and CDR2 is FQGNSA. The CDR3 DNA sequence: TGTGCCAGCAGCTTACCGGGAGGGCCTGTTGAGCAGTTCTTC. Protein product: CASSLPGGPVEQFF.

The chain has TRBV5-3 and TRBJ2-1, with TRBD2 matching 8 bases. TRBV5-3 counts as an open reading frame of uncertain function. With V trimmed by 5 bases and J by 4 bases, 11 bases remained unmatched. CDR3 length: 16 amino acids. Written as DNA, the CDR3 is TGTGCCAGAAGTACTAGCGGACAAAGGGAGTACAATGAGCAGTTCTTC. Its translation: CARSTSGQREYNEQFF.

The CDR3 coding sequence is TGTGCCAGTAGTGGGATGAGGACGGGCCGACCGGGGACTGAAGCTTTCTTT. Its protein is CASSGMRTGRPGTEAFF. The rearrangement uses TRBV19 and TRBJ1-1; no clear D gene. CDR3 length: 17 amino acids. V was pared by 5 bases and J by 5 bases, with 24 bases between. The V gene's germline CDR1 is LNHDA and CDR2 SQIVND (reference sequence).

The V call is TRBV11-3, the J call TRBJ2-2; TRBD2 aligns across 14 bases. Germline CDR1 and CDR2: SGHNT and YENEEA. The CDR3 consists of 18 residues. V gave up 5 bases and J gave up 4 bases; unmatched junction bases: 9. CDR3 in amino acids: CASSTTPGLAGATGELFF. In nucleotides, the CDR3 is TGTGCCAGCAGCACTACTCCGGGACTAGCGGGAGCCACCGGGGAGCTGTTTTTT.

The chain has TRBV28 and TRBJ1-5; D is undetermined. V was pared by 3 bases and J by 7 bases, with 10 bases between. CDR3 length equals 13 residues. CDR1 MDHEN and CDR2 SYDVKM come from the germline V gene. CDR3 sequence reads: CASSFQVRQPQHF. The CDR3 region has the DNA TGTGCCAGCAGTTTCCAGGTCAGGCAGCCCCAGCATTTT. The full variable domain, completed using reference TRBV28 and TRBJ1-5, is DVKVTQSSRYLVKRTGEKVFLECVQDMDHENMFWYRQDPGLGLRLIYFSYDVKMKEKGDIPEGYSVSREKKERFSLILESASTNQTSMYLCASSFQVRQPQHFGDGTRLSIL.

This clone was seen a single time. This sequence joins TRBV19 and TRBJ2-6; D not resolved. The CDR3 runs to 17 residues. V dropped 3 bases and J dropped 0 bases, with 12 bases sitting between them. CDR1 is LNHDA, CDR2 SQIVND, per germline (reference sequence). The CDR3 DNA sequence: TGTGCCAGTAGTATGGGAACCGTTAGCTCTGGGGCCAACGTCCTGACTTTC. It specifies CASSMGTVSSGANVLTF.

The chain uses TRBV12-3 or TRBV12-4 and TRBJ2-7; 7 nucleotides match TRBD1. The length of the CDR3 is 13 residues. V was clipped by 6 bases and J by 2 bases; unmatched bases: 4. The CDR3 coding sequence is TGTGCCAGCAGGCCGACAGGGACCTACGAGCAGTACTTC. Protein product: CASRPTGTYEQYF.

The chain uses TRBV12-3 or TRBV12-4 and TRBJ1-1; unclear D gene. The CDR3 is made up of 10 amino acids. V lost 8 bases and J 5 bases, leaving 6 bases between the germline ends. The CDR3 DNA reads TGTGCCAGCGGACGGACTGAAGCTTTCTTT. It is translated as CASGRTEAFF.

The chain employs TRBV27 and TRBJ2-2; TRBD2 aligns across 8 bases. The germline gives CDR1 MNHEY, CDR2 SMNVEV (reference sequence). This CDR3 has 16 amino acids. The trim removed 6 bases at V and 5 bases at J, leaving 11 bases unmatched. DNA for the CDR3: TGTGCCAGCAGCCTGACCGGGAGGGCCGTAACCGGGGAGCTGTTTTTT. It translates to CASSLTGRAVTGELFF.

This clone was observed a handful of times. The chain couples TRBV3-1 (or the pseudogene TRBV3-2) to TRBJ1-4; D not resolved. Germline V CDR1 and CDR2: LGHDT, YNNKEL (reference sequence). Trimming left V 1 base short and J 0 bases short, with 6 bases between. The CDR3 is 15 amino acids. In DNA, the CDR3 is TGTGCCAGCAGCCAAGGCGCAGCAACTAATGAAAAACTGTTTTTT. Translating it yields CASSQGAATNEKLFF.